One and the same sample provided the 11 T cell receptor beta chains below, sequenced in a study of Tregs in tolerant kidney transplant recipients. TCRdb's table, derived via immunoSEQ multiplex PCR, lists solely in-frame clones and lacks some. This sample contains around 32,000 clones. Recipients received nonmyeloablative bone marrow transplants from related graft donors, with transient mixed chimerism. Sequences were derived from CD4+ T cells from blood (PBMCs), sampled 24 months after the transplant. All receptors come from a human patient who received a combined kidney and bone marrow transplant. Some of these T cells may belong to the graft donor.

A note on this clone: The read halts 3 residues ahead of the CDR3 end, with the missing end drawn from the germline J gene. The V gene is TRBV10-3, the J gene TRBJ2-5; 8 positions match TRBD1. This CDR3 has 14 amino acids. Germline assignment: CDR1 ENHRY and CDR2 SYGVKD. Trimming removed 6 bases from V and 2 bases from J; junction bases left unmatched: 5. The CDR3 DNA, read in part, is TGTGCCATCAGACAAGACAGGGGACAAGAGACC. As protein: CAIRQDRGQET. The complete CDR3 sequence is CAIRQDRGQETQYF.

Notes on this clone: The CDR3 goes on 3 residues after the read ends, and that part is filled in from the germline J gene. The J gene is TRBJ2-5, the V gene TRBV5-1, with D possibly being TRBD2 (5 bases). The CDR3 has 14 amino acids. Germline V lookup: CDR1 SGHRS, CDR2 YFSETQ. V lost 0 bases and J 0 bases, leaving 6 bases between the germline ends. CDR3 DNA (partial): TGCGCCAGCAGCTTGGCGGGGTACCAAGAGACC. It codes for CASSLAGYQET. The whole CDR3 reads CASSLAGYQETQYF. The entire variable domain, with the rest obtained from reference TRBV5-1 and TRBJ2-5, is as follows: KAGVTQTPRYLIKTRGQQVTLSCSPISGHRSVSWYQQTPGQGLQFLFEYFSETQRNKGNFPGRFSGRQFSNSRSEMNVSTLELGDSALYLCASSLAGYQETQYFGPGTRLLVL.

The CDR3 DNA, read in part, is TGTGCCAGCAGTGTTATGGCGGAAAAA. Protein sequence: CASSVMAEK. The entire CDR3 protein is CASSVMAEKAFF. V usage is TRBV2 and J usage is TRBJ1-1; D unresolved. The DNA ends 3 residues before the CDR3 does, and the rest of the CDR3 is filled in from the germline J gene. The germline gives CDR1 SNHLY, CDR2 FYNNEI. This CDR3 comprises 12 residues.

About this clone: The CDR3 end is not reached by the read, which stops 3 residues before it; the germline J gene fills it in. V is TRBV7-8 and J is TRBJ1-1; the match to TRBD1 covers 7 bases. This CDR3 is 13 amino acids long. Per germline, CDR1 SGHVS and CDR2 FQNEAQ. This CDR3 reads CASSGGTVNEAFF. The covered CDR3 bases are TGTGCCAGCAGCGGCGGGACAGTAAACGAA.

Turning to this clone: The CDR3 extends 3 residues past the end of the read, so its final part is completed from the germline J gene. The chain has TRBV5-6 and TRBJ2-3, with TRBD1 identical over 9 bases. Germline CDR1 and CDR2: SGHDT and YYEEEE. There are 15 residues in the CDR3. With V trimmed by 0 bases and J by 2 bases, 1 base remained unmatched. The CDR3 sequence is CASSLDRGLTDTQYF. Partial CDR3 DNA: TGTGCCAGCAGCTTGGACAGGGGGCTCACAGATACG.

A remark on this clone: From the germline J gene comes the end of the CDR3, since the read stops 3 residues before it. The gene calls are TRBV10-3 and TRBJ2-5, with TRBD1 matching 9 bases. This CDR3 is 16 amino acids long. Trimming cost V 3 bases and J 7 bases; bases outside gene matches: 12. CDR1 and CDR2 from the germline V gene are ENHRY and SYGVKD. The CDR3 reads CAISDLGQGPKGTQYF. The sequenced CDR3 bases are TGTGCCATCAGTGACCTGGGACAGGGACCTAAAGGGACC.

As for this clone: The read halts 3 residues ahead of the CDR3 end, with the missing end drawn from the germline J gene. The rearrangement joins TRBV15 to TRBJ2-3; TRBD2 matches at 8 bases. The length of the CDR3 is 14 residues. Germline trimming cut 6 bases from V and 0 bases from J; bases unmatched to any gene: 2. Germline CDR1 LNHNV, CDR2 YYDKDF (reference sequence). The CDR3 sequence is CATRERESTDTQYF. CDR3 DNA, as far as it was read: TGTGCCACCAGGGAGCGGGAGAGCACAGATACG.

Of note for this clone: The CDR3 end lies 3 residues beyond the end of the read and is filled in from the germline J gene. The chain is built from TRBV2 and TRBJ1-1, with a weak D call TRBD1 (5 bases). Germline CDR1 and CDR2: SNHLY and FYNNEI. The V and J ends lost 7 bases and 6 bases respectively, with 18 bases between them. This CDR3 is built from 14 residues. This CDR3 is CASTRTRQYAEAFF. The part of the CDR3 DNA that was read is TGTGCCAGCACTAGGACCAGACAGTACGCTGAA.

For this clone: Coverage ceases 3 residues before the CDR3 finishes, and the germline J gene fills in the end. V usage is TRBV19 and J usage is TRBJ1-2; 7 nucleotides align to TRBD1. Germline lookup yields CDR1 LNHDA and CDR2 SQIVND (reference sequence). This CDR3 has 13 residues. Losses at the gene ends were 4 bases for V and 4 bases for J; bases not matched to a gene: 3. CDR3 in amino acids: CASSTPGGYGYTF. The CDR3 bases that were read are TGTGCCAGTAGTACCCCAGGGGGCTATGGC.

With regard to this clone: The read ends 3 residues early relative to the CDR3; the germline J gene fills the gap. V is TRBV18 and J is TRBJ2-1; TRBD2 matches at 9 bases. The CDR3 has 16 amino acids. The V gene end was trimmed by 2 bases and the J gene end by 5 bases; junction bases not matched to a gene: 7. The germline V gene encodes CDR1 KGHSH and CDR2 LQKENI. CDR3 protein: CASSPTSGRQDNEQFF. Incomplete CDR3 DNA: TGTGCCAGCTCACCAACAAGCGGGAGGCAGGACAATGAG.

CDR3 sequence: CASSWGQGQNNEQFF. The CDR3 bases that were read are TGTGCCAGCAGCTGGGGACAGGGCCAAAACAATGAG. This chain joins TRBV7-2 and TRBJ2-1; 9 positions match TRBD1. Read sequence stops 3 residues before the CDR3 end, and the germline J gene provides the missing end. The CDR3 is made up of 15 amino acids. Germline V lookup: CDR1 SGHTA, CDR2 FQGNSA. With V trimmed by 4 bases and J by 5 bases, 6 bases remained unmatched.